This T cell receptor (beta chain) originates from a study of blood T cells in healthy people across ages. Study-wide background: Template-switching capture recovered about one barcoded beta molecule per two T cells.

A second PCR, run for roughly 6 to 11 cycles, used a sample-barcoded 5' primer plus a J-beta primer mix. TCRdb re-analysed the 5' RACE reads in MiXCR, keeping a single row per CDR3 protein. The data contain 1.5 million to 2 million distinct CDR3 sequences, 49% of them singletons. The CDR3 extends over 16 amino acids. Germline V gives CDR1 SGHTA, CDR2 FQGNSA. Trimming removed 5 bases at V and 3 bases at J, with 19 bases between. Notes on this clonotype: Its antigen is not identified.

General observations from the study: Naive T cell percentage strongly correlated with TCR beta diversity. The recorded TCR beta diversity per million T cells decreased in a roughly linear manner with age. Naive and antigen-experienced cells were not separated, limiting conclusive comparison.

This receptor was taken from a woman aged 40 to 49 in good health. Sequencing input: blood. This chain links TRBV7-2 with TRBJ1-2; no reliable D call. In nucleotides, the CDR3 is TGTGCCAGCAGCCCAACCCCCAATCGGAAATACTATGGCTACACCTTC. Encoded protein: CASSPTPNRKYYGYTF.